This record looks at one TCR beta chain sequence and its context. Its antigen is as yet unknown. Sequenced by immunoSEQ multiplex PCR; TCRdb stores in-frame clones only, minus some. The sample has about 82,000 clones; 75% to 95% are singletons. This sample was included in a study of graft-versus-host responses after intestinal transplantation. The CDR3 covers 15 residues. Germline V gene sequence: CDR1 LNHDA, CDR2 SQIVND (reference sequence). V was shortened by 0 bases and J by 6 bases, with 12 bases between the two germline ends. The chain is built from TRBV19 and TRBJ1-5; D is perhaps TRBD1 (5 bases). The input for sequencing was unstimulated CD4+ T cells sorted from spleen or lymph node cells, taken before intestinal transplant. The sequence was obtained from a human donor who received an intestinal transplant. CDR3 residues: CASSIDSGPGQPQHF. The CDR3 DNA is TGTGCCAGTAGTATAGATTCAGGGCCGGGTCAGCCCCAGCATTTT.